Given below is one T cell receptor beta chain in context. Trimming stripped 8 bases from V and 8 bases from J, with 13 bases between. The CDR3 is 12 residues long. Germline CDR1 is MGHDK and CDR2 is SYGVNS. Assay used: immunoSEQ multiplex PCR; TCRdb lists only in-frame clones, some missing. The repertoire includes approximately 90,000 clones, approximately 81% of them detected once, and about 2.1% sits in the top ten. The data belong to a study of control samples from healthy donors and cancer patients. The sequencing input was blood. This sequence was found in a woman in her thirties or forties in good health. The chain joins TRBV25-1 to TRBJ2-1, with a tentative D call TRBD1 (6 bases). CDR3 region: CASVQGRDEQFF. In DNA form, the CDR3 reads TGTGCCAGCGTCCAGGGGCGCGATGAGCAGTTCTTC.